These T cell receptor beta chains were read from a single sample in a study of monozygotic twins with inflammatory bowel disease. From the 5' RACE reads, TCRdb lists one entry per CDR3 protein and no DNA. The sample has 200,000 to 250,000 distinct CDR3 sequences. The source material was blood. These receptors were obtained from a human donor with ulcerative colitis or Crohn's disease, or a healthy co-twin of an affected twin (not recorded which). The CDR3 runs from the conserved cysteine through the conserved F or W.

v_gene	j_gene	CDR3aa
TRBV3-1	TRBJ1-6	CASSQKKQGVGSNSPLHF
TRBV4-3	TRBJ2-1	CASSQDEVPYNEQFF
TRBV11-2	TRBJ1-4	CASSPKVGGSGTNEKLFF
TRBV7-9	TRBJ1-1	CASTYGSQAFF
TRBV20-1	TRBJ2-7	CSARAGTGGAYEQYF
TRBV7-2	TRBJ1-2	CASSQGTGLYGYTF
TRBV18	TRBJ2-3	CASSPRAGAPDTQYF
TRBV27	TRBJ2-2	CASSLSSGQAFYTGELFF
TRBV20-1	TRBJ1-1	CSASVGTNTEAFF
TRBV2	TRBJ2-3	CASSDQGATDTQYF
TRBV20-1	TRBJ2-7	CSATSGRTGVWYEQYF
TRBV20-1	TRBJ2-3	CSARWGPDTQYF
TRBV24-1	TRBJ2-5	CATSDLQQTEKETQYF
TRBV5-1	TRBJ2-2	CASSLDQVAGELFF
TRBV12-3/TRBV12-4	TRBJ2-7	CASSSPTSGGLDEQYF
TRBV5-1	TRBJ2-1	CASSLPLDNEQFF
TRBV7-2	TRBJ2-1	CASRLLNEQFF
TRBV4-3	TRBJ2-7	CASSQDRGSGSFYEQYF
TRBV6-1	TRBJ1-2	CASRSQGGVYGYTF
TRBV5-1	TRBJ2-7	CASSLDRVLYEQYF
TRBV4-1	TRBJ1-5	CASSQGQSNQPQHF
TRBV5-6	TRBJ2-1	CATSPPRRGVQFSSSYNEQFF
TRBV4-1	TRBJ2-5	CASSQDSGVYQETQYF
TRBV19	TRBJ2-3	CASSRPLLSGTTTDTQYF
TRBV5-1	TRBJ2-3	CASSLDTFRTDTQYF
TRBV15	TRBJ1-2	CATSSNRDHYGYTF
TRBV18	TRBJ2-6	CASSPQGQGPGANVLTF
TRBV3-1	TRBJ1-5	CASSQGRVGNQPQHF
TRBV29-1	TRBJ2-5	CSVDPPQTGPETQYF
TRBV5-1	TRBJ1-2	CASSLAPMDRALGGYTF
TRBV5-1	TRBJ2-1	CASSSQGNEQFF
TRBV15	TRBJ1-5	CATSRVVTLADQPQHF
TRBV5-1	TRBJ2-1	CASSTGTGALSYNEQFF
TRBV5-6	TRBJ1-1	CASSLSGGTMNTEAFF
TRBV5-1	TRBJ2-1	CASSTAATGEDNEQFF
TRBV7-3	TRBJ2-3	CASSPHFLTSGGPDTQYF
TRBV3-1	TRBJ2-1	CASSPRTTYNEQFF
TRBV19	TRBJ2-2	CASTNPRTGKHTGELFF
TRBV2	TRBJ1-1	CASSEQGTWTEAFF
TRBV6-5	TRBJ1-2	CATRRGDGYTF
TRBV20-1	TRBJ2-1	CSAILAGGPNEQFF
TRBV12-3/TRBV12-4	TRBJ1-4	CASSPRTGSYNEKLFF
TRBV4-3	TRBJ2-1	CASSRLVGNEQFF
TRBV6-1	TRBJ1-1	CASSPTGPMNTEAFF
TRBV7-9	TRBJ1-1	CASSLGAGRTEAFF
TRBV5-6	TRBJ2-2	CASSFVMDTGELFF
TRBV12-3/TRBV12-4	TRBJ2-3	CASSPWTSGDTDTQYF
TRBV7-3	TRBJ2-1	CASSLTVTDINEQFF
TRBV6-2/TRBV6-3	TRBJ1-1	CASRTGNTEAFF
TRBV7-2	TRBJ2-3	CASSLTGINTQYF
TRBV3-1	TRBJ1-4	CASSQGDAGTNEKLFF